This is a list of T cell receptor beta chains from one sample in a study of T cells in Graves' hyperthyroidism and ophthalmopathy. TCRdb redid the calling of the multiplex PCR reads with MiXCR, one entry per CDR3 protein. The sample has fewer than 600,000 distinct CDR3 sequences, under 15% seen once. Sequenced sample: blood. Receptor source: a woman aged 18 to 35 with Graves' hyperthyroidism. Both conserved end residues are part of each CDR3. D genes are given only for firm matches. Not every row has a clone size; where given, it reads once, few, many or a size class.

D,size,J,V,CDR3,DNA
NA,NA,TRBJ2-2,TRBV29-1,CSAVTRRGSGELFF,TGCAGCGCCGTGACCCGCCGAGGCTCCGGGGAGCTGTTTTTT
TRBD1,many,TRBJ1-2,TRBV5-1,CASSFHKSNSGTDGYTF,TGCGCCAGCAGCTTCCATAAATCGAATTCCGGGACAGATGGCTACACCTTC
TRBD2,many,TRBJ2-3,TRBV7-3,CASSLFMASGSRTDTQYF,TGTGCCAGCAGCTTATTTATGGCTAGCGGGAGCCGCACAGATACGCAGTATTTT
NA,many,TRBJ2-5,TRBV6-5,CASKDQVQGREETQYF,TGTGCCAGCAAAGATCAGGTACAGGGAAGGGAAGAGACCCAGTACTTC
TRBD1,many,TRBJ2-3,TRBV5-5,CASSLRVQGNFDTQYF,TGTGCCAGCAGCTTGCGGGTACAGGGGAATTTCGATACGCAGTATTTT
NA,many,TRBJ2-5,TRBV7-9,CASSLLGSGTPRQETQYF,TGTGCCAGCAGCTTATTAGGTTCGGGGACTCCGCGCCAAGAGACCCAGTACTTC
NA,few,TRBJ2-1,TRBV5-1,CASSLVHNEQFF,TGCGCCAGCAGCTTGGTACACAATGAGCAGTTCTTC
NA,many,TRBJ1-2,TRBV28,CASSLRGYGYTF,TGTGCCAGCAGCCTCCGGGGATATGGCTACACCTTC
TRBD1,many,TRBJ1-1,TRBV29-1,CSSRDSKTEAFF,TGCAGCTCGCGGGACAGTAAAACTGAAGCTTTCTTT
TRBD2,many,TRBJ2-4,TRBV3-1,CASSQDGAGGPGKNIQYF,TGTGCCAGCAGCCAAGATGGAGCGGGAGGGCCTGGCAAAAACATTCAGTACTTC
NA,many,TRBJ2-5,TRBV24-1,CATSDFTPQGKKETQYF,TGTGCCACCAGTGATTTCACTCCCCAGGGGAAAAAAGAGACCCAGTACTTC
TRBD2,many,TRBJ2-1,TRBV7-2,CASSLTSGNPYNEQFF,TGTGCCAGCAGCTTAACTAGCGGCAACCCCTACAATGAGCAGTTCTTC
NA,few,TRBJ2-6,TRBV5-1,CASRLEISSGANVLTF,TGCGCCAGCAGACTCGAAATAAGCTCTGGGGCCAACGTCCTGACTTTC
NA,many,TRBJ2-1,TRBV20-1,CSATLRDRSSYNEQFF,TGCAGTGCTACCCTCCGGGACCGGAGCTCCTACAATGAGCAGTTCTTC
NA,many,TRBJ1-3,TRBV12-3/TRBV12-4,CASRSGQYSGNTIYF,TGTGCCAGCAGAAGCGGACAGTACTCTGGAAACACCATATATTTT
NA,many,TRBJ1-2,TRBV6-4,CASSDLRGSIYGYTF,TGTGCCAGCAGTGACCTAAGGGGATCAATCTATGGCTACACCTTC
NA,many,TRBJ1-4,TRBV4-1,CASSRGGGSTNEKLFF,TGCGCCAGCAGCCGGGGGGGGGGTTCTACTAATGAAAAACTGTTTTTT
NA,NA,TRBJ2-1,TRBV24-1,CATSFASNEQFF,TGTGCCACCAGTTTTGCGTCCAACGAGCAGTTCTTC
TRBD2,many,TRBJ2-1,TRBV7-9,CASSLDASGRREDNEQFF,TGTGCCAGCAGCTTAGATGCGAGCGGGAGAAGGGAGGACAATGAGCAGTTCTTC
TRBD1,many,TRBJ1-2,TRBV15,CATSRGETGTGDGYTF,TGTGCCACCAGCAGAGGCGAAACAGGGACAGGGGATGGCTACACCTTC
NA,many,TRBJ1-1,TRBV6-6,CASSYSNGGGTEAFF,TGTGCCAGCAGTTACTCGAACGGGGGCGGCACTGAAGCTTTCTTT
TRBD1,many,TRBJ1-4,TRBV11-3,CASSSPQTGGMEKLFF,TGTGCCAGCAGCTCTCCCCAGACAGGGGGGATGGAAAAACTGTTTTTT
NA,many,TRBJ2-7,TRBV30,CAWSVRHEQYF,TGTGCCTGGAGTGTACGACACGAGCAGTACTTC
NA,many,TRBJ2-4,TRBV4-1,CASSQDSRANIQYF,TGCGCCAGCAGCCAAGATTCCCGTGCAAACATTCAGTACTTC
TRBD2,NA,TRBJ2-1,TRBV7-3,CASSLMAGEANEQFF,TGTGCCAGCAGCTTAATGGCGGGGGAGGCCAATGAGCAGTTCTTC
NA,many,TRBJ2-3,TRBV20-1,CSAKSGASPYPADTQYF,TGCAGTGCTAAGTCTGGGGCTAGCCCCTACCCGGCGGATACGCAGTATTTT
NA,once,TRBJ2-3,TRBV11-2,CASSLEWAYADTQYF,TGTGCCAGCAGCTTAGAATGGGCGTACGCAGATACGCAGTATTTT
NA,few,TRBJ1-1,TRBV6-1,CASLVRDGGLEAFF,TGTGCCAGCCTTGTCCGGGACGGGGGGCTGGAAGCTTTCTTT
TRBD1,many,TRBJ1-1,TRBV24-1,CATSESRQGGQNTEAFF,TGTGCCACCAGTGAATCCCGACAGGGCGGACAGAACACTGAAGCTTTCTTT
NA,many,TRBJ2-5,TRBV6-2/TRBV6-3,CASSYPGRQETQYF,TGTGCCAGCAGTTACCCAGGACGGCAAGAGACCCAGTACTTC
TRBD1,many,TRBJ1-1,TRBV19,CASSIGDRGGGTEAFF,TGTGCCAGTAGTATAGGGGACAGGGGCGGGGGCACTGAAGCTTTCTTT
TRBD2,many,TRBJ2-2,TRBV6-1,CASNLAGGPGTGELFF,TGTGCCAGCAATTTAGCGGGAGGGCCCGGCACCGGGGAGCTGTTTTTT
TRBD2,many,TRBJ2-3,TRBV30,CAWSSGAGFTDTQYF,TGTGCCTGGAGCTCGGGAGCGGGATTCACAGATACGCAGTATTTT
NA,many,TRBJ2-5,TRBV24-1,CATSDFGEATQYF,TGTGCCACCAGTGATTTCGGGGAGGCGACCCAGTACTTC
TRBD1,NA,TRBJ1-5,TRBV12-3/TRBV12-4,CASSLTGERNQPQHF,TGTGCCAGCAGTTTAACAGGGGAAAGGAATCAGCCCCAGCATTTT
NA,many,TRBJ1-1,TRBV6-1,CASSPTGLGGTEAFF,TGTGCCAGCAGTCCCACAGGGTTAGGGGGCACTGAAGCTTTCTTT
NA,many,TRBJ2-3,TRBV15,CATRYNRGELSTDTQYF,TGTGCCACCAGGTACAACCGTGGGGAACTTAGCACAGATACGCAGTATTTT
NA,NA,TRBJ1-1,TRBV7-9,CASSSRGRAEAFF,TGTGCCAGCAGCTCTCGGGGTCGGGCTGAAGCTTTCTTT
NA,many,TRBJ2-3,TRBV27,CASSFDSFTDTQYF,TGTGCCAGCAGTTTCGACAGCTTCACAGATACGCAGTATTTT
TRBD1,many,TRBJ2-1,TRBV11-2,CASSLTGGNEQFF,TGTGCCAGCAGCTTGACAGGGGGCAATGAGCAGTTCTTC
NA,many,TRBJ1-1,TRBV4-2,CASSQDARSGTEAFF,TGTGCCAGCAGCCAAGATGCACGGTCAGGCACTGAAGCTTTCTTT
NA,many,TRBJ1-2,TRBV12-3/TRBV12-4,CASSLAGAGFGYTF,TGTGCCAGCAGTTTAGCGGGGGCCGGGTTTGGCTACACCTTC
NA,few,TRBJ2-1,TRBV9,CASSVADTSNYNEQFF,TGTGCCAGCAGCGTAGCAGATACTAGTAACTACAATGAGCAGTTCTTC
NA,many,TRBJ1-5,TRBV19,CASSMGQGMTQHF,TGTGCCAGTAGTATGGGGCAGGGAATGACCCAGCATTTT
NA,many,TRBJ2-1,TRBV11-3,CASSPRDSSNEQFF,TGTGCCAGCAGCCCCCGGGACTCCTCCAATGAGCAGTTCTTC
TRBD2,many,TRBJ2-1,TRBV6-2/TRBV6-3,CASSSPGTSGSIGSLGLNEQFF,TGTGCCAGCAGTTCCCCCGGGACTAGCGGGAGTATTGGGTCTCTAGGTTTGAATGAGCAGTTCTTC
NA,many,TRBJ1-2,TRBV6-1,CASRPQGWLYGYTF,TGTGCCAGCAGACCACAGGGTTGGCTCTATGGCTACACCTTC
TRBD1,many,TRBJ1-2,TRBV20-1,CSARDFGTGGDGYTF,TGCAGTGCTAGAGACTTCGGGACAGGGGGAGATGGCTACACCTTC
NA,NA,TRBJ1-5,TRBV18,CASSHDRNDQPQHF,TGTGCCAGCTCACATGACAGGAACGATCAGCCCCAGCATTTT
NA,many,TRBJ2-7,TRBV27,CASSLLGTYEQYF,TGTGCCAGCAGTTTGCTCGGGACCTACGAGCAGTACTTC
NA,few,TRBJ2-2,TRBV27,CASSLGRLTGELFF,TGTGCCAGCAGTTTAGGTAGACTTACCGGGGAGCTGTTTTTT
TRBD1,few,TRBJ1-5,TRBV7-6,CASSPGQGAPRTQPQHF,TGTGCCAGCAGCCCGGGACAGGGGGCGCCCAGGACCCAGCCCCAGCATTTT
TRBD1,many,TRBJ1-1,TRBV9,CASSPMTGRDTEAFF,TGTGCCAGCAGCCCGATGACAGGGAGGGACACTGAAGCTTTCTTT
NA,few,TRBJ2-1,TRBV5-6,CASSLLAGKMNEQFF,TGTGCCAGCAGCTTGTTGGCAGGGAAGATGAATGAGCAGTTCTTC
TRBD2,few,TRBJ2-3,TRBV5-4,CASSLDIGGTDTQYF,TGTGCCAGCAGCTTGGATATCGGGGGGACAGATACGCAGTATTTT